The 21 T cell receptor beta chains presented below share a single source sample, sequenced in a study of T-cell reconstitution after alpha-beta-depleted transplantation in children. TCRbeta library construction was performed incorporating unique molecular identifiers. MiXCR was run by TCRdb on the PCR reads, yielding one entry per CDR3 protein. Counted here are some 500,000 distinct CDR3 sequences, around a third occurring once; the ten biggest clones make up approximately 2.3%. The source material was PBMCs from the stem cell graft donor, sampled from the stem cell graft. The receptor source for this set is a human donor who donated a stem cell graft to a child with aplastic anemia.

The V gene is TRBV6-2 or TRBV6-3, the J gene TRBJ1-5, with D unclear. Trimming pared 2 bases from V and 0 bases from J, leaving 8 bases between. The CDR3 length is 15 residues. Germline values: CDR1 MNHEY, CDR2 SVGEGT. The CDR3 reads CASSYVAVSNQPQHF. CDR3 DNA: TGTGCCAGCAGTTACGTCGCAGTTAGCAATCAGCCCCAGCATTTT.

The J gene is TRBJ2-1, the V gene TRBV6-2 or TRBV6-3; TRBD2 matches 8 bases. From germline, CDR1 is MNHEY and CDR2 SVGEGT. This CDR3 region has 22 residues. V shed 0 bases, J shed 0 bases, and the junction held 19 bases outside the gene matches. CDR3: CASSYSKSETSDNKGSYNEQFF. CDR3 DNA: TGTGCCAGCAGTTACTCGAAGTCGGAGACTAGCGATAATAAGGGCTCCTACAATGAGCAGTTCTTC.

V and J are TRBV7-9 and TRBJ2-1, with 7 bases matching TRBD1. V trimming: 5 bases; J trimming: 9 bases; junction bases outside the gene matches: 16. The CDR3 totals 16 residues. Germline CDR1 SEHNR, CDR2 FQNEAQ (reference sequence). Here the CDR3 reads CASSPLGQGVLGEQFF. CDR3 nucleotides: TGTGCCAGCAGCCCCCTCGGGCAGGGGGTTTTGGGTGAGCAGTTCTTC.

A few counts support this clonotype. This sequence joins TRBV27 and TRBJ2-5; D is unresolved. The CDR3 length is 15 residues. Germline V gene lookup returns CDR1 MNHEY and CDR2 SMNVEV (reference sequence). Trimming took off 5 bases at V and 0 bases at J, with 13 bases between the two ends. DNA of the CDR3: TGTGCCAGCAGTCTTGCCTTTGGTAACCAAGAGACCCAGTACTTC. Translation: CASSLAFGNQETQYF.

The chain couples TRBV13 to TRBJ2-7, with 8 bases fitting TRBD2. CDR3 length equals 15 residues. Germline values: CDR1 PRHDT, CDR2 FYEKMQ (reference sequence). Trimming at V came to 6 bases and at J to 3 bases, leaving 10 bases not matched to a gene. The CDR3 sequence is CASRRAGTRLYEQYF. Here the CDR3 DNA reads TGTGCCAGCAGACGTGCCGGGACTAGACTCTACGAGCAGTACTTC.

This clonotype has more than one count but fewer than ten. The chain has TRBV6-5 and TRBJ1-1; D perhaps matches TRBD1 (5 bases). The germline CDR1 and CDR2 sequences are MNHEY and SVGAGI. The CDR3 is made up of 15 amino acids. The V end lost 2 bases, the J end lost 6 bases, and 16 bases lay between the germline ends. The CDR3 loop is CASSYIPGKVAEAFF. In DNA form, the CDR3 reads TGTGCCAGCAGTTACATCCCAGGGAAGGTAGCTGAAGCTTTCTTT.

CDR3 residues: CATSRGPGQQYEQYV. The CDR3 DNA follows: TGTGCCACCAGCAGAGGCCCGGGACAGCAATACGAGCAGTACGTC. The rearrangement joins TRBV15 to TRBJ2-7, with 7 bases identical to TRBD1. CDR1 is LNHNV, CDR2 YYDKDF, per germline (reference sequence). The CDR3 contains 15 residues. The V segment lost 1 base and the J segment 4 bases; nucleotides outside the gene matches: 7.

Note on this clonotype: The junction and the germline gene differ at one end; a read error may be behind it. V is TRBV6-7 and J is TRBJ1-5, with TRBD1 matching over 7 bases. TRBV6-7 is classed as an ORF, of uncertain function. There are 13 residues in the CDR3. The DNA of the CDR3 is TGTGCCATCAGTCCAGGGGGAGGACAGCCCCAGCATTTT. It translates to CAISPGGGQPQHF.

The V gene is TRBV5-6, the J gene TRBJ1-5, with 7 bases aligning to TRBD1. The germline V gene has CDR1 SGHDT and CDR2 YYEEEE. The CDR3 is 14 amino acids. V shed 3 bases and J 3 bases; nucleotides not matched to a gene: 3. The CDR3 protein is CASSSTGHNQPQHF. The CDR3 bases are TGTGCCAGCAGCTCGACAGGGCACAATCAGCCCCAGCATTTT.

Here the CDR3 reads CAISDRGTYGYTF. The CDR3 region has the DNA TGTGCCATCAGTGATCGGGGAACCTATGGCTACACCTTC. The V call is TRBV10-3, the J call TRBJ1-2; D call uncertain. Germline V lookup: CDR1 ENHRY, CDR2 SYGVKD. The length of the CDR3 is 13 residues. V shed 3 bases and J shed 4 bases, with 9 bases lying between them.

This clonotype appeared a few times. V usage is TRBV12-3 or TRBV12-4 and J usage is TRBJ1-1, with 7 bases matching TRBD1. The CDR3 length is 14 residues. With V trimmed by 4 bases and J by 5 bases, 7 bases remained unmatched. The CDR3 sequence: CASSSTTGRTEAFF. The DNA of the CDR3 is TGTGCCAGCAGTTCAACGACAGGGAGAACTGAAGCTTTCTTT.

The J gene is TRBJ1-2, the V gene TRBV7-2; weak D call: TRBD1 (6 bases). Germline V gives CDR1 SGHTA, CDR2 FQGNSA. V lost 7 bases, J lost 0 bases, and 12 bases lay in between. The CDR3 loop spans 14 amino acids. DNA of the CDR3: TGTGCCAGCAAACAGGGTGCGACTAACTATGGCTACACCTTC. Amino acid sequence: CASKQGATNYGYTF.

The V call is TRBV20-1, the J call TRBJ1-6; 7 bases line up with TRBD1. There are 13 residues in the CDR3. V lost 6 bases and J lost 10; bases outside the gene matches: 9. CDR1 and CDR2 (germline): DFQATT, SNEGSKA (reference sequence). The CDR3 DNA reads TGCAGTGCAAAAGACAGGGCAGGCTCACCCCTCCACTTT. It translates to CSAKDRAGSPLHF.

V gene TRBV9 combines with J gene TRBJ2-1, with 11 positions matching TRBD2. Germline V gene data show CDR1 as SGDLS and CDR2 as YYNGEE. The V gene end was trimmed by 1 base and the J gene end by 6 bases; junction bases not matched to a gene: 3. The CDR3 loop spans 15 amino acids. The CDR3, as DNA: TGTGCCAGCAGCGTATTAGCGGGAGGGGGCAATGAGCAGTTCTTC. It encodes CASSVLAGGGNEQFF.

This clonotype was counted only a few times. The V and J genes are TRBV12-3 or TRBV12-4 and TRBJ1-1; D gene uncertain. V lost 2 bases and J 2 bases, leaving 15 bases between the germline ends. The CDR3 is 16 residues long. The CDR3 reads CASSLLRETGNTEAFF. CDR3 coding DNA: TGTGCCAGCAGTTTATTACGGGAGACGGGAAACACTGAAGCTTTCTTT.

The chain carries TRBV6-5 and TRBJ1-2; tentatively, D is TRBD1 (5 bases). Trimming left V 4 bases short and J 0 bases short, with 15 bases between. The CDR3 loop spans 16 amino acids. The germline V gene encodes CDR1 MNHEY and CDR2 SVGAGI. CDR3 residues: CASSWGRSRTNYGYTF. The DNA of the CDR3 is TGTGCCAGCAGTTGGGGACGGTCAAGAACTAACTATGGCTACACCTTC.

This clonotype has more than one count but fewer than ten. This chain uses TRBV7-8 with TRBJ2-3; 13 nucleotides match TRBD2. Losses at the gene ends were 4 bases for V and 4 bases for J; bases not matched to a gene: 14. The CDR3 has 19 residues. Germline V gene data show CDR1 as SGHVS and CDR2 as FQNEAQ. This chain's CDR3 is CASSSYGLAGEGGSDTQYF. CDR3 sequence (DNA): TGTGCCAGCAGCTCCTACGGACTAGCGGGAGAGGGGGGATCAGATACGCAGTATTTT.

This chain links TRBV6-2 or TRBV6-3 with TRBJ2-2; D might be TRBD1 (6 bases). Trimming shortened V by 0 bases and J by 3 bases, and 14 bases separated the two germline ends. The CDR3 runs 17 residues. CDR1 and CDR2 (germline): MNHEY, SVGEGT. The CDR3 is CASSYSPTTGDTGELFF. The CDR3, as DNA: TGTGCCAGCAGTTACTCCCCTACGACAGGAGACACCGGGGAGCTGTTTTTT.

This clonotype has only a few counts. V gene TRBV7-2 combines with J gene TRBJ1-2; 8 bases fit TRBD1. Germline V CDR1 and CDR2: SGHTA, FQGNSA. The length of the CDR3 is 13 residues. The ends lost 5 bases at V and 7 bases at J; junction bases unmatched: 6. CDR3 in DNA: TGTGCCAGCAGCACGGACAGGGAAGGTGGCTACACCTTC. Translation gives CASSTDREGGYTF.

The chain employs TRBV5-6 and TRBJ2-1; 8 positions match TRBD1. With 5 bases clipped from V and 3 bases from J, the junction kept 4 bases outside the gene matches. The CDR3 has 14 amino acids. Germline V gene lookup returns CDR1 SGHDT and CDR2 YYEEEE. The CDR3 loop reads CASSFRGHYNEQFF. The DNA for the CDR3 is TGTGCCAGCAGTTTCAGGGGGCACTACAATGAGCAGTTCTTC.

This clonotype was counted only a few times. The chain recombines TRBV6-2 or TRBV6-3 with TRBJ1-2; maybe TRBD1 (5 bases). Germline V gene lookup returns CDR1 MNHEY and CDR2 SVGEGT. CDR3 size: 15 residues. The V gene lost 2 bases and the J gene lost 0 bases, with 10 bases spanning the gap. The CDR3 spells CASSYGTLANYGYTF. DNA of the CDR3: TGTGCCAGCAGTTACGGGACTCTCGCTAACTATGGCTACACCTTC.